These T cell receptor beta chains were read from a single sample in a study of Ad26.COV2.S vaccination and SARS-CoV-2 variants. Sequenced by immunoSEQ multiplex PCR; TCRdb stores in-frame clones only, minus some. The data contain roughly 330,000 clones, 85% to 90% of them singletons. This material consisted of peripheral blood, taken in a trial of Ad26.COV2.S vaccine versus placebo. These receptors came from a person between 18 and 65 years old who received the Ad26.COV2.S COVID-19 vaccine or a placebo. CDR3s include the opening cysteine and the closing phenylalanine or tryptophan. Each record gives: V gene, clone size, D gene, J gene, CDR3 DNA, CDR3 protein. A D gene is named only where the DNA matches it firmly. Rows give clone size only sometimes, using once, few, many, or a class for an expanded clone.

V gene: TRBV18
clone size: .
D gene: TRBD1
J gene: TRBJ2-7
CDR3 DNA: TGTGCCAGCTCAAGTCCGGGACAGGGGGCGGGCGAGCAGTACTTC
CDR3 protein: CASSSPGQGAGEQYF

V gene: TRBV18
clone size: .
D gene: .
J gene: TRBJ2-7
CDR3 DNA: TGTGCCAGCTCACCGACGTTGGGACCTCAACACGAGCAGTACTTC
CDR3 protein: CASSPTLGPQHEQYF

V gene: TRBV6-5
clone size: .
D gene: .
J gene: TRBJ1-1
CDR3 DNA: TGTGCCAGCAGATTAGGCCGAATGAACACTGAAGCTTTCTTT
CDR3 protein: CASRLGRMNTEAFF

V gene: TRBV7-2
clone size: .
D gene: .
J gene: TRBJ2-5
CDR3 DNA: TGTGCCAGCAGCTTAGTACAGCTACAAGAGACCCAGTACTTC
CDR3 protein: CASSLVQLQETQYF

V gene: TRBV29-1
clone size: once
D gene: .
J gene: TRBJ1-1
CDR3 DNA: TGCAGCGTTGTTGTTCCGGGACGCCGGTACACTGAAGCTTTCTTT
CDR3 protein: CSVVVPGRRYTEAFF

V gene: TRBV13
clone size: .
D gene: .
J gene: TRBJ2-7
CDR3 DNA: TGTGCCAGCAGCTTAGGCAGAAGCTACGAGCAGTACTTC
CDR3 protein: CASSLGRSYEQYF

V gene: TRBV6-5
clone size: few
D gene: .
J gene: TRBJ1-1
CDR3 DNA: TGTGCCAGCAGTTACTCGGGAGTAACTGAAGCTTTCTTT
CDR3 protein: CASSYSGVTEAFF

V gene: TRBV13
clone size: .
D gene: .
J gene: TRBJ2-7
CDR3 DNA: TGTGCCAGCAGCACCGGGCAGGATCACGAGCAGTACTTC
CDR3 protein: CASSTGQDHEQYF

V gene: TRBV5-4
clone size: .
D gene: .
J gene: TRBJ2-7
CDR3 DNA: TGTGCCAGCAGCCCGGGAAGCCTTACCTACGAGCAGTACTTC
CDR3 protein: CASSPGSLTYEQYF

V gene: TRBV18
clone size: .
D gene: TRBD2
J gene: TRBJ2-3
CDR3 DNA: TGTGCCAGCTCCCCCCCGACTAGCGGGAGGCCCACAGATACGCAGTATTTT
CDR3 protein: CASSPPTSGRPTDTQYF

V gene: TRBV19
clone size: .
D gene: .
J gene: TRBJ2-1
CDR3 DNA: TGTGCCAGTAGTATACCCCGGGGGACGAATGAGCAGTTCTTC
CDR3 protein: CASSIPRGTNEQFF

V gene: TRBV2
clone size: .
D gene: TRBD2
J gene: TRBJ2-1
CDR3 DNA: TGTGCCAGCAGTGAATTCGATAGCGGGCTTTACAATGAGCAGTTCTTC
CDR3 protein: CASSEFDSGLYNEQFF

V gene: TRBV15
clone size: once
D gene: .
J gene: TRBJ1-2
CDR3 DNA: TGTGCCACCAGCATAAGGGAGCCAACTAACTATGGCTACACCTTC
CDR3 protein: CATSIREPTNYGYTF

V gene: TRBV25-1
clone size: .
D gene: .
J gene: TRBJ1-1
CDR3 DNA: TGTGCCAGCAATAGAAACACTGAAGCTTTCTTT
CDR3 protein: CASNRNTEAFF

V gene: TRBV3-1/TRBV3-2
clone size: .
D gene: TRBD1
J gene: TRBJ2-7
CDR3 DNA: TGTGCCAGCAGCCAAAGATTAGGGACAGTCTACGAGCAGTACTTC
CDR3 protein: CASSQRLGTVYEQYF

V gene: TRBV2
clone size: .
D gene: TRBD2
J gene: TRBJ2-1
CDR3 DNA: TGTGCCAGCAGACTAGCGGGAGGTGAGCAGTTCTTC
CDR3 protein: CASRLAGGEQFF

V gene: TRBV25-1
clone size: .
D gene: .
J gene: TRBJ1-1
CDR3 DNA: TGTGCCAGCAGTAGTGACAGCGCCGAGACTTTCACTGAAGCTTTCTTT
CDR3 protein: CASSSDSAETFTEAFF

V gene: TRBV11-3
clone size: .
D gene: .
J gene: TRBJ1-5
CDR3 DNA: TGTGCCAGCAGCACAGGGATGGGTCAGCCCCAGCATTTT
CDR3 protein: CASSTGMGQPQHF

V gene: TRBV9
clone size: .
D gene: .
J gene: TRBJ2-2
CDR3 DNA: TGTGCCAGCAGCGTAGAGCTCGGCGGGTCCGGGGAGCTGTTTTTT
CDR3 protein: CASSVELGGSGELFF

V gene: TRBV2
clone size: once
D gene: .
J gene: TRBJ1-1
CDR3 DNA: TGTGCCAGCATGATTGACCCGAACACTGAAGCTTTCTTT
CDR3 protein: CASMIDPNTEAFF

V gene: TRBV4-1
clone size: few
D gene: .
J gene: TRBJ2-1
CDR3 DNA: TGCGCCAGCAGCCCGGGGGGCGGGATTGGATCCTACAATGAGCAGTTCTTC
CDR3 protein: CASSPGGGIGSYNEQFF

V gene: TRBV30
clone size: .
D gene: .
J gene: TRBJ1-1
CDR3 DNA: TGTGCCTGGGGGGTGATCGCTGAAGCTTTCTTT
CDR3 protein: CAWGVIAEAFF

V gene: TRBV19
clone size: .
D gene: .
J gene: TRBJ2-3
CDR3 DNA: TGTGCCAGTAGTACCAACCTCGACGAAGATACGCAGTATTTT
CDR3 protein: CASSTNLDEDTQYF

V gene: TRBV19
clone size: .
D gene: .
J gene: TRBJ2-2
CDR3 DNA: TGTGCCAGTAGTATAGATCGGACCGGGGAGCTGTTTTTT
CDR3 protein: CASSIDRTGELFF